The next 20 T cell receptor beta chains were all read from a single sample in a study of T cells expressing NK-cell markers. One entry per CDR3 protein, without DNA, is what TCRdb gives after re-calling the 5' RACE reads. The sample features some 390,000 distinct CDR3 sequences, with around 10% in its top ten. The specimen sequenced was blood T cells: a sorted CD56 or NKG2C T cell subset, CD4+ or CD8+ T cells, or bulk PBMC T cells (not recorded which). These receptors all come from a woman aged 50 to 60 in good health.

J is TRBJ1-3 and V is TRBV10-3. CDR1 is ENHRY and CDR2 is SYGVKD in the germline V gene. This CDR3 is built from 13 residues. CDR3 sequence reads: CAIRDMTGNTIYF.

The genes are TRBV6-2 or TRBV6-3 and TRBJ2-1; TCRdb's D call of TRBD2 is untestable without DNA. The CDR3 consists of 17 residues. Per the germline V gene, CDR1 is MNHEY and CDR2 is SVGEGT. The CDR3 sequence is CASSYHAAGVKVNEQFF.

The chain uses TRBV20-1 and TRBJ2-4; TCRdb's D call, TRBD2, is unchecked because there is no DNA. This CDR3 spans 11 amino acids. Germline assignment: CDR1 DFQATT and CDR2 SNEGSKA (reference sequence). This CDR3 is CSARAGPRLYF.

The V gene is TRBV7-8, the J gene TRBJ2-5; checking the TCRdb D call of TRBD2 is not possible without DNA. This CDR3 has 14 amino acids. Germline V CDR1 and CDR2: SGHVS, FQNEAQ. The CDR3 sequence is CASSFLAGKETQYF.

The chain links TRBV19 to TRBJ1-1. CDR1 is LNHDA, CDR2 SQIVND, per germline (reference sequence). The CDR3 contains 13 residues. The CDR3 sequence is CASSIPAEVRAFF. Supplemented by reference TRBV19 and TRBJ1-1, the full variable domain reads DGGITQSPKYLFRKEGQNVTLSCEQNLNHDAMYWYRQDPGQGLRLIYYSQIVNDFQKGDIAEGYSVSREKKESFPLTVTSAQKNPTAFYLCASSIPAEVRAFFGQGTRLTVV.

The chain uses TRBV24-1 and TRBJ2-7; TCRdb gives TRBD1 as the D gene, but with no DNA this cannot be confirmed. Germline V gene data show CDR1 as KGHDR and CDR2 as SFDVKD. The length of the CDR3 is 14 residues. CDR3 protein: CATSDPGLGYEQYF.

The genes are TRBV30 and TRBJ2-7; TCRdb outputs TRBD1, but without DNA this stays unchecked. This CDR3 contains 11 residues. The V gene's germline CDR1 is GTSNPN and CDR2 SVGIG (reference sequence). The CDR3 protein is CASDRGYEQYF. The entire variable domain, with the rest obtained from reference TRBV30 and TRBJ2-7, is as follows: SQTIHQWPATLVQPVGSPLSLECTVEGTSNPNLYWYRQAAGRGLQLLFYSVGIGQISSEVPQNLSASRPQDRQFILSSKKLLLSDSGFYLCASDRGYEQYFGPGTRLTVT.

The J gene is TRBJ2-1, the V gene TRBV7-9; TCRdb outputs TRBD1, but without DNA this stays unchecked. This CDR3 is 17 amino acids long. The germline CDR1 and CDR2 sequences are SEHNR and FQNEAQ (reference sequence). The CDR3 is CASSPRWPGEMANEQFF. Full variable domain (rest looked up from reference TRBV7-9 and TRBJ2-1): DTGVSQNPRHKITKRGQNVTFRCDPISEHNRLYWYRQTLGQGPEFLTYFQNEAQLEKSRLLSDRFSAERPKGSFSTLEIQRTEQGDSAMYLCASSPRWPGEMANEQFFGPGTRLTVL.

The chain carries TRBV29-1 and TRBJ2-6. This CDR3 spans 14 amino acids. Germline V lookup: CDR1 SQVTM, CDR2 ANQGSEA. The CDR3 protein is CSVAAKSGANVLTF.

The gene calls are TRBV19 and TRBJ2-7. Germline loops: CDR1 LNHDA, CDR2 SQIVND (reference sequence). This CDR3 comprises 15 residues. The CDR3 region is CASSIGRTGSYEQYF.

This chain connects TRBV25-1 to TRBJ2-5; TCRdb outputs TRBD1, but without DNA this stays unchecked. Germline V CDR1 and CDR2: MGHDK, SYGVNS. This CDR3 has 17 amino acids. This CDR3 is CASSEYSGGPLTETQYF. Complete variable domain (other parts from reference TRBV25-1 and TRBJ2-5): EADIYQTPRYLVIGTGKKITLECSQTMGHDKMYWYQQDPGMELHLIHYSYGVNSTEKGDLSSESTVSRIRTEHFPLTLESARPSHTSQYLCASSEYSGGPLTETQYFGPGTRLLVL.

The CDR3 loop reads CASSLVGGANEKLFF. The chain links TRBV11-2 to TRBJ1-4; TCRdb proposes TRBD1, but this gene call is untestable without DNA. The CDR3 totals 15 residues. Germline CDR1 SGHAT, CDR2 FQNNGV. The complete variable domain, with remaining parts taken from reference TRBV11-2 and TRBJ1-4, reads EAGVAQSPRYKIIEKRQSVAFWCNPISGHATLYWYQQILGQGPKLLIQFQNNGVVDDSQLPKDRFSAERLKGVDSTLKIQPAKLEDSAVYLCASSLVGGANEKLFFGSGTQLSVL.

V is TRBV25-1 and J is TRBJ2-5; no DNA is available, so the TRBD1 call from TCRdb remains unchecked. The CDR3 consists of 13 residues. CDR1 is MGHDK and CDR2 is SYGVNS in the germline V gene. CDR3 sequence reads: CASQRGLRDQWYF. Drawing the rest from reference TRBV25-1 and TRBJ2-5, the complete variable domain is EADIYQTPRYLVIGTGKKITLECSQTMGHDKMYWYQQDPGMELHLIHYSYGVNSTEKGDLSSESTVSRIRTEHFPLTLESARPSHTSQYLCASQRGLRDQWYFGPGTRLLVL.

The V and J genes are TRBV27 and TRBJ1-4. There are 14 residues in the CDR3. Germline CDR1 MNHEY, CDR2 SMNVEV (reference sequence). Here the CDR3 reads CASSVGLRPEKLFF.

The rearrangement links TRBV18 to TRBJ2-1; TCRdb's D call of TRBD2 is untestable without DNA. CDR1 and CDR2 (germline): KGHSH, LQKENI. The CDR3 is 14 amino acids. This CDR3 is CASSATSGSGEQFF.

The CDR3 sequence: CASSLGTFAAKNIQYF. The J gene is TRBJ2-4, the V gene TRBV7-2; the TRBD1 assignment by TCRdb is unverifiable without DNA. The germline CDR1 and CDR2 sequences are SGHTA and FQGNSA. The CDR3 extends over 16 amino acids.

The V call is TRBV5-1, the J call TRBJ1-1. Germline CDR1 SGHRS, CDR2 YFSETQ. The CDR3 is made up of 13 amino acids. The CDR3 is CASSLEKRAEAFF.

This chain connects TRBV27 to TRBJ2-6. This CDR3 is built from 17 residues. Looked up from germline, CDR1 is MNHEY and CDR2 is SMNVEV (reference sequence). The CDR3 protein is CASSLSSHYSGANVLTF. Full variable domain (rest looked up from reference TRBV27 and TRBJ2-6): EAQVTQNPRYLITVTGKKLTVTCSQNMNHEYMSWYRQDPGLGLRQIYYSMNVEVTDKGDVPEGYKVSRKEKRNFPLILESPSPNQTSLYFCASSLSSHYSGANVLTFGAGSRLTVL.

This sequence joins TRBV5-1 and TRBJ2-3; with no DNA, the TCRdb D assignment of TRBD1 cannot be verified. CDR1 and CDR2 from the germline V gene are SGHRS and YFSETQ. The CDR3 runs 16 residues. The chain's CDR3 is CASSFQQGKSTDTQYF.

The chain carries TRBV7-2 and TRBJ1-5; TCRdb selects TRBD1, and the lack of DNA leaves this call unchecked. CDR3 size: 15 residues. The germline CDR1 and CDR2 sequences are SGHTA and FQGNSA. The CDR3 loop is CASSHRDRVGQPQHF.